This is a list of T cell receptor beta chains from one sample in a study of post-analysis software for immune sequencing data. TCRdb processed the PCR reads anew with MiXCR; each CDR3 protein has one entry. The sample lists roughly 160,000 distinct CDR3 sequences, roughly 35% occurring once. Sequenced material: blood, taken after autologous hematopoietic stem cell transplantation. These receptors were collected from a girl aged 10 to 17 with multiple sclerosis. Both conserved end residues are part of each CDR3. Fields, in order: D gene, clone size, J gene, V gene, CDR3 length, CDR3 protein, CDR3 DNA. A D gene is named only where the DNA matches it firmly. Rows give clone size only sometimes, using once, few, many, or a class for an expanded clone.

>.|few|TRBJ2-1|TRBV5-1|13
CASSFRHDNEQFF
TGCGCCAGCAGCTTCAGGCACGACAATGAGCAGTTCTTC
>TRBD2|.|TRBJ2-5|TRBV7-2|16
CASSPLVALAGETQYF
TGTGCCAGCAGCCCCCTCGTTGCGCTAGCGGGAGAGACCCAGTACTTC
>TRBD2|once|TRBJ2-1|TRBV7-8|13
CASSLAEIGLGFF
TGTGCCAGCAGCTTAGCAGAGATCGGACTAGGGTTCTTC
>.|.|TRBJ2-3|TRBV7-3|16
CASSLGAGPPTDTQYF
TGTGCCAGCAGCTTAGGGGCGGGACCCCCCACAGATACGCAGTATTTT
>TRBD1|.|TRBJ2-3|TRBV24-1|15
CATSENGQGTDTQYF
TGTGCCACCAGTGAAAACGGACAGGGCACAGATACGCAGTATTTT
>.|few|TRBJ2-1|TRBV14|13
CASSQDLASPRFF
TGTGCCAGCAGCCAAGATTTGGCCTCCCCCCGGTTCTTC
>TRBD1|.|TRBJ2-5|TRBV28|15
CASSSRGTVQETQYF
TGTGCCAGCAGTTCGAGGGGGACAGTTCAAGAGACCCAGTACTTC
>TRBD1|.|TRBJ2-7|TRBV5-1|17
CASSLSATGGVLYEQYF
TGCGCCAGCAGCTTATCGGCGACAGGGGGCGTCCTTTACGAGCAGTACTTC
>.|.|TRBJ2-7|TRBV28|12
CASSSHSYEQYF
TGTGCCAGCAGCAGCCACTCCTACGAGCAGTACTTC
>TRBD2|few|TRBJ2-1|TRBV11-3|15
CASSLVASGINEQFF
TGTGCCAGCAGCTTAGTAGCGAGCGGGATCAATGAGCAGTTCTTC
>TRBD2|.|TRBJ2-7|TRBV19|16
CASSSLAGGPPYEQYF
TGTGCCAGTAGTTCCCTAGCGGGAGGGCCCCCCTACGAGCAGTACTTC
>TRBD2|many|TRBJ2-5|TRBV29-1|15
CSVPRAKREPETQYF
TGCAGCGTTCCCCGGGCGAAGCGGGAACCAGAGACCCAGTACTTC
>TRBD2|once|TRBJ2-1|TRBV6-2/TRBV6-3|15
CASRRNGGAGNEQFF
TGTGCCAGCAGGAGGAACGGGGGGGCGGGAAATGAGCAGTTCTTC
>.|few|TRBJ1-4|TRBV20-1|13
CSAYSQVGEKLFF
TGCAGTGCTTACAGTCAAGTGGGGGAAAAACTGTTTTTT
>.|.|TRBJ1-6|TRBV6-5|14
CASSYSTRDSPLHF
TGTGCCAGCAGTTACTCGACCCGGGATTCACCCCTCCACTTT
>TRBD1|few|TRBJ2-3|TRBV27|15
CASSFWQGAADTQYF
TGTGCCAGCAGTTTTTGGCAGGGGGCCGCAGATACGCAGTATTTT
>.|.|TRBJ2-2|TRBV12-3/TRBV12-4|12
CASSLSAGELFF
TGTGCCAGCAGTTTATCCGCGGGGGAGCTGTTTTTT
>.|few|TRBJ2-3|TRBV5-1|14
CASSLGQGIDTQYF
TGCGCCAGCAGCTTGGGCCAGGGGATCGATACGCAGTATTTT
>TRBD1|.|TRBJ1-1|TRBV12-3/TRBV12-4|15
CASSPRDRVVAEAFF
TGTGCCAGCAGCCCTCGGGACAGGGTGGTCGCTGAAGCTTTCTTT
>.|.|TRBJ2-7|TRBV2|13
CASLRDLGYEQYF
TGTGCCAGCTTAAGGGACCTTGGGTACGAGCAGTACTTC
>TRBD2|.|TRBJ2-5|TRBV12-3/TRBV12-4|18
CASSLGLAGVLRQNEQYF
TGTGCCAGCAGCCTGGGGCTAGCGGGAGTCTTGAGACAGAATGAGCAGTACTTC
>.|.|TRBJ2-3|TRBV20-1|13
CSAPGRNTDTQYF
TGCAGTGCTCCGGGACGGAACACAGATACGCAGTATTTT
>TRBD2|few|TRBJ2-4|TRBV3-1|16
CASSQVPSGGANIQYF
TGTGCCAGCAGCCAAGTCCCTAGCGGAGGGGCGAACATTCAGTACTTC
>.|.|TRBJ2-5|TRBV20-1|13
CSASVGAQETQYF
TGCAGTGCTAGCGTGGGGGCTCAAGAGACCCAGTACTTC
>TRBD2|.|TRBJ2-7|TRBV20-1|12
CSASGTSDEQYF
TGCAGTGCTAGCGGGACTAGCGACGAGCAGTACTTC
>TRBD2|few|TRBJ2-1|TRBV11-2|17
CASSLDRGGRAYNEQFF
TGTGCCAGCAGCTTAGATCGAGGCGGGAGGGCGTACAATGAGCAGTTCTTC
>.|.|TRBJ1-1|TRBV7-9|13
CASSLAKGGEAFF
TGTGCCAGCAGCTTAGCCAAGGGGGGTGAAGCTTTCTTT
>.|once|TRBJ1-3|TRBV29-1|14
CSVKWSNSGNTIYF
TGCAGCGTTAAGTGGAGTAACTCTGGAAACACCATATATTTT
>.|.|TRBJ1-1|TRBV7-8|15
CASSVDRSRGTEAFF
TGTGCCAGCAGCGTCGACAGATCCCGGGGCACTGAAGCTTTCTTT
>TRBD2|.|TRBJ2-5|TRBV28|15
CACSDGLAAQETQYF
TGTGCCTGCAGTGACGGGCTAGCGGCTCAAGAGACCCAGTACTTC
>TRBD1|.|TRBJ1-1|TRBV20-1|13
CSAPQTGGREAFF
TGCAGTGCTCCCCAGACAGGGGGCCGTGAAGCTTTCTTT
>TRBD2|few|TRBJ2-5|TRBV6-5|16
CASSYGPDLGGETQYF
TGTGCCAGCAGTTACGGACCCGACCTGGGAGGGGAGACCCAGTACTTC
>.|.|TRBJ1-6|TRBV12-3/TRBV12-4|13
CASSLKLGSPLHF
TGTGCCAGCAGTTTAAAGTTGGGTTCACCCCTCCACTTT
>.|few|TRBJ2-1|TRBV3-1|14
CASSQARGDNEQFF
TGTGCCAGCAGCCAAGCGAGGGGGGACAATGAGCAGTTCTTC
>.|.|TRBJ2-7|TRBV29-1|12
CSVEENPYEQYF
TGCAGCGTTGAGGAGAACCCCTACGAGCAGTACTTC
>TRBD1|.|TRBJ2-1|TRBV9|15
CASSVASGGWDEQFF
TGTGCCAGCAGCGTAGCCTCAGGGGGCTGGGATGAGCAGTTCTTC
>TRBD2|.|TRBJ2-1|TRBV4-2|16
CASSSRTSGGSNEQFF
TGTGCCAGCAGCTCTCGGACTAGCGGGGGCTCCAATGAGCAGTTCTTC
>TRBD2|.|TRBJ2-1|TRBV24-1|18
CATSDPGTSTSSYNEQFF
TGTGCCACCAGTGATCCGGGGACTAGCACGAGCTCCTACAATGAGCAGTTCTTC
>.|once|TRBJ2-5|TRBV7-2|14
CASSLVGIQETQYF
TGTGCCAGCAGCTTAGTCGGGATCCAAGAGACCCAGTACTTC
>.|.|TRBJ1-1|TRBV27|15
CASSSSRAMNTEAFF
TGTGCCAGCAGTAGCTCCAGGGCGATGAACACTGAAGCTTTCTTT
>TRBD1|.|TRBJ2-5|TRBV7-2|14
CASSLGGQGETQYF
TGTGCCAGCAGCTTAGGGGGACAGGGAGAGACCCAGTACTTC
>.|.|TRBJ2-7|TRBV9|14
CASSESGSPYEQYF
TGTGCCAGCAGCGAATCAGGTAGCCCCTACGAGCAGTACTTC
>.|many|TRBJ1-2|TRBV12-3/TRBV12-4|13
CASSLGQNYGYTF
TGTGCCAGCAGTCTCGGACAGAACTATGGCTACACCTTC
>.|.|TRBJ1-2|TRBV12-3/TRBV12-4|14
CASSLVLLNYGYTF
TGTGCCAGCAGTTTGGTCTTACTAAACTATGGCTACACCTTC
>.|.|TRBJ2-7|TRBV9|15
CASSVSDGKSYEQYF
TGTGCCAGCAGCGTTTCCGACGGAAAGTCCTACGAGCAGTACTTC
>TRBD2|few|TRBJ2-5|TRBV29-1|17
CSVEGQLAGEVLETQYF
TGCAGCGTTGAAGGCCAACTAGCGGGAGAGGTCCTAGAGACCCAGTACTTC
>TRBD1|few|TRBJ2-7|TRBV4-1|13
CASSRDSLYEQYF
TGCGCCAGCAGCCGGGACAGTCTCTACGAGCAGTACTTC
>TRBD1|few|TRBJ1-4|TRBV20-1|14
CSAYRGVTNEKLFF
TGCAGTGCCTACAGGGGAGTGACTAATGAAAAACTGTTTTTT
>TRBD2|.|TRBJ2-1|TRBV3-1|13
CASSQEGLAGVFF
TGTGCCAGCAGCCAGGAGGGACTAGCGGGAGTGTTCTTC
>.|.|TRBJ1-1|TRBV20-1|11
CSARGSTEAFF
TGCAGTGCCAGAGGGAGCACTGAAGCTTTCTTT
>TRBD1|few|TRBJ2-7|TRBV12-3/TRBV12-4|15
CASRPDRDLDYEQYF
TGTGCCAGCAGACCAGACAGGGACCTAGACTACGAGCAGTACTTC